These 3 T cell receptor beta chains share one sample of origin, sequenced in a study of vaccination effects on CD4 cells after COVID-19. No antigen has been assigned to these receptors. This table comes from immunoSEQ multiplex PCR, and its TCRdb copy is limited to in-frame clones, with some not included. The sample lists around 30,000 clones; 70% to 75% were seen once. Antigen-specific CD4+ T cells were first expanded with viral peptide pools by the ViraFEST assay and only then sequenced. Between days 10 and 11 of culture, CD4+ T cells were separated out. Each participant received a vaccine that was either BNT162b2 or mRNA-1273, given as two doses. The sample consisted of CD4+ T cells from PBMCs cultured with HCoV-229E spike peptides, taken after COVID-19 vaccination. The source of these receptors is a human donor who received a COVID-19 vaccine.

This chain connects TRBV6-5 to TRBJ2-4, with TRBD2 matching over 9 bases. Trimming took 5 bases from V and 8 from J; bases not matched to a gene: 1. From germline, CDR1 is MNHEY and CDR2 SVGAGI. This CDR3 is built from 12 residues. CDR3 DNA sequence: TGTGCCAGCAGTCCTAGCGGGGACATTCAGTACTTC. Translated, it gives CASSPSGDIQYF.

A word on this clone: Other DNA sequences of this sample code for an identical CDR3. The CDR3 spells CASSWDLQETQYF. Here the CDR3 DNA reads TGCGCCAGCAGCTGGGACTTACAAGAGACCCAGTACTTC. The chain uses TRBV5-1 and TRBJ2-5, with TRBD2 as a possible D gene (6 bases). V was pared by 3 bases and J by 2 bases, with 8 bases between. The germline V gene has CDR1 SGHRS and CDR2 YFSETQ. There are 13 residues in the CDR3.

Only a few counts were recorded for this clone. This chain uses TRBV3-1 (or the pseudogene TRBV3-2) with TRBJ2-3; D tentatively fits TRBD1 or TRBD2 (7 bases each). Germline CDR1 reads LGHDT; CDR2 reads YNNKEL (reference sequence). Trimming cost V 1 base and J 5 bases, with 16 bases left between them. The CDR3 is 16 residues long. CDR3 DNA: TGTGCCAGCAGCCAAGCCAGGGGGGGCGGGAGAGATACGCAGTATTTT. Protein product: CASSQARGGGRDTQYF.